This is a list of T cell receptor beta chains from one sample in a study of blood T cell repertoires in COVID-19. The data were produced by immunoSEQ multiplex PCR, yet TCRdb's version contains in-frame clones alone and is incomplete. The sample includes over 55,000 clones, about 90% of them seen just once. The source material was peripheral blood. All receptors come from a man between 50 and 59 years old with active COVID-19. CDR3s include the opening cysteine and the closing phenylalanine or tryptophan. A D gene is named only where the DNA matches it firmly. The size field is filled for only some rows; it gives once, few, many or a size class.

cdr3_nt: TGTGCCTGGAGTGTTCTGTCGAGTGCTTTCTTT
cdr3_aa: CAWSVLSSAFF
d_call: NA
clone_size: few
j_call: TRBJ1-1
v_call: TRBV30

cdr3_nt: TGTGCCAGCAGTTCGCCTAGCGGGGGCACAGATACGCAGTATTTT
cdr3_aa: CASSSPSGGTDTQYF
d_call: TRBD2
clone_size: NA
j_call: TRBJ2-3
v_call: TRBV28

cdr3_nt: TGTGCCAGCAGTTACTCCGAAGGAGGGACTAATGGCTACACCTTC
cdr3_aa: CASSYSEGGTNGYTF
d_call: NA
clone_size: NA
j_call: TRBJ1-2
v_call: TRBV6-5

cdr3_nt: TGTGCCAGCAGCCTCAGGGGACGTTACACCTTC
cdr3_aa: CASSLRGRYTF
d_call: NA
clone_size: once
j_call: TRBJ1-2
v_call: TRBV12-3/TRBV12-4

cdr3_nt: TGTGCCAGCAGTGAAGTACGCGCCCAGGGCGAGCAGTACTTC
cdr3_aa: CASSEVRAQGEQYF
d_call: NA
clone_size: NA
j_call: TRBJ2-7
v_call: TRBV6-1

cdr3_nt: TGTGCCAGCAGTTACTTGGCTAGCGGGAGGTCCGGGGAGCTGTTTTTT
cdr3_aa: CASSYLASGRSGELFF
d_call: TRBD2
clone_size: once
j_call: TRBJ2-2
v_call: TRBV6-2/TRBV6-3

cdr3_nt: TGTGCCAGCAGCCAAGGGGTTTTTGGCAATCAGCCCCAGCATTTT
cdr3_aa: CASSQGVFGNQPQHF
d_call: NA
clone_size: NA
j_call: TRBJ1-5
v_call: TRBV6-5

cdr3_nt: TGTGCCAGCAGCTTAGCGGGAGCTGACGAAAAACTGTTTTTT
cdr3_aa: CASSLAGADEKLFF
d_call: NA
clone_size: NA
j_call: TRBJ1-4
v_call: TRBV7-6

cdr3_nt: TGTGCCAGCAGCTTAGGCGGACTAGCGGGAGTTGCCTACGAGCAGTACTTC
cdr3_aa: CASSLGGLAGVAYEQYF
d_call: TRBD2
clone_size: once
j_call: TRBJ2-7
v_call: TRBV7-2

cdr3_nt: TGTGCCAGCAGCTTAAGAGGGGGCCCGAGCACAGATACGCAGTATTTT
cdr3_aa: CASSLRGGPSTDTQYF
d_call: TRBD1
clone_size: NA
j_call: TRBJ2-3
v_call: TRBV7-2

cdr3_nt: TGTGCCAGCAGTTTAGGGACAGCCTCTGGAAACACCATATATTTT
cdr3_aa: CASSLGTASGNTIYF
d_call: TRBD1
clone_size: NA
j_call: TRBJ1-3
v_call: TRBV28

cdr3_nt: TGTGCCAGCAGACGAGGGACTAGCGGGAGGCGTATGGGAGAGACCCAGTACTTC
cdr3_aa: CASRRGTSGRRMGETQYF
d_call: TRBD2
clone_size: NA
j_call: TRBJ2-5
v_call: TRBV6-6

cdr3_nt: TGTGCCAGCAGCTTGGATAAGGGGGCAGATTTTTTGAACACTGAAGCTTTCTTT
cdr3_aa: CASSLDKGADFLNTEAFF
d_call: TRBD1
clone_size: NA
j_call: TRBJ1-1
v_call: TRBV5-6

cdr3_nt: TGCGCCAGCAGCCAATCCCCGGGGTACGAGCAGTACTTC
cdr3_aa: CASSQSPGYEQYF
d_call: NA
clone_size: NA
j_call: TRBJ2-7
v_call: TRBV5-1

cdr3_nt: TGCGCCAGCAGGGAGACTAGCGGCAGCTCCTACAATGAGCAGTTCTTC
cdr3_aa: CASRETSGSSYNEQFF
d_call: TRBD2
clone_size: NA
j_call: TRBJ2-1
v_call: TRBV5-1

cdr3_nt: TGTGCCAGCAGACCACCCGGGACTAGCGGAAACATTCAGTACTTC
cdr3_aa: CASRPPGTSGNIQYF
d_call: TRBD2
clone_size: NA
j_call: TRBJ2-4
v_call: TRBV7-3